Following are 9 T cell receptor beta chains from one sample sequenced in a study of Graves' ophthalmopathy and Graves' hyperthyroidism. Beta-chain TCR CDR3 regions were amplified from RNA transcripts. The authors performed first-round RT-PCR with HTBI primers and then a second-round multiplex PCR. TCRdb passed the multiplex PCR reads through MiXCR, listing each CDR3 protein once. The sample has some 410,000 distinct CDR3 sequences; more than 20% are singletons. Sequenced sample: peripheral blood. The receptors stem from a woman in her late teens or twenties with stable Graves' hyperthyroidism.

The V call is TRBV6-1, the J call TRBJ1-1; D remains unclear. The germline CDR1 and CDR2 sequences are MNHNS and SASEGT. The V end lost 5 bases, the J end lost 4 bases, and 11 bases lay between the germline ends. CDR3 length: 13 residues. The CDR3 region has the DNA TGTGCCAGCAGTACCGGGTCGTTCACTGAAGCTTTCTTT. As protein: CASSTGSFTEAFF.

This clonotype was observed many times. This chain uses TRBV5-1 with TRBJ1-2; no clear D. V was clipped by 2 bases and J by 3 bases, with 14 bases between them. This CDR3 region has 15 residues. Germline lookup yields CDR1 SGHRS and CDR2 YFSETQ. CDR3 nucleotides: TGCGCCAGCAGCTTTAACACGCGCGGGGACTATGGCTACACCTTC. It encodes CASSFNTRGDYGYTF.

This clonotype has at least ten counts. This chain uses TRBV30 with TRBJ1-1; the D gene is possibly TRBD1 (5 bases). Germline lookup yields CDR1 GTSNPN and CDR2 SVGIG (reference sequence). V lost 5 bases to trimming and J lost 6 bases, with 16 bases between them. CDR3 size: 13 residues. The CDR3 sequence: CAWRNAGRPEAFF. In DNA, the CDR3 is TGTGCCTGGCGCAATGCAGGGAGGCCTGAAGCTTTCTTT. Full variable domain (rest looked up from reference TRBV30 and TRBJ1-1): SQTIHQWPATLVQPVGSPLSLECTVEGTSNPNLYWYRQAAGRGLQLLFYSVGIGQISSEVPQNLSASRPQDRQFILSSKKLLLSDSGFYLCAWRNAGRPEAFFGQGTRLTVV.

This clonotype was detected ten times or more. The V call is TRBV7-3, the J call TRBJ2-5; the match to TRBD2 covers 10 bases. This CDR3 is built from 17 residues. The V segment lost 6 bases and the J segment 2 bases; nucleotides outside the gene matches: 12. Germline V CDR1 and CDR2: SGHTA, FQGTGA. This CDR3 is CASRTQLAGGKQETQYF. The CDR3 nucleotides read TGTGCCAGCAGGACCCAGTTAGCGGGAGGAAAACAAGAGACCCAGTACTTC.

The table lists this clonotype with a count of one. The chain combines TRBV25-1 with TRBJ2-7, with 11 nucleotides matching TRBD1. The germline V gene encodes CDR1 MGHDK and CDR2 SYGVNS. V lost 2 bases, J lost 1 base, and 7 bases stayed unmatched. The length of the CDR3 is 17 residues. Here the CDR3 DNA reads TGTGCCAGCAGTGAACTGTCCGGGGACAGGGGGTCCTACGAGCAGTACTTC. It yields the protein CASSELSGDRGSYEQYF.

The rearrangement uses TRBV6-5 and TRBJ1-2; tentatively, D is TRBD1 (5 bases). Trimming shortened V by 0 bases and J by 1 base, and 12 bases separated the two germline ends. The CDR3 length is 16 residues. CDR1 and CDR2 from the germline V gene are MNHEY and SVGAGI. The CDR3 DNA reads as TGTGCCAGCAGTTACTCCCCAGGGACCCTTAACTATGGCTACACCTTC. It is translated as CASSYSPGTLNYGYTF.

V usage is TRBV15 and J usage is TRBJ2-5, with TRBD1 matching 11 bases. V was pared by 0 bases and J by 7 bases, with 10 bases of the junction left unmatched. CDR3 length: 17 amino acids. CDR1 is LNHNV, CDR2 YYDKDF, per germline (reference sequence). CDR3 amino acids: CATSRDRGTGGDGTQYF. DNA of the CDR3: TGTGCCACCAGCAGAGATCGGGGGACAGGGGGGGACGGGACCCAGTACTTC.

V is TRBV20-1 and J is TRBJ1-5; 8 positions match TRBD1. From germline, CDR1 is DFQATT and CDR2 SNEGSKA (reference sequence). This CDR3 has 15 amino acids. With V trimmed by 4 bases and J by 7 bases, 12 bases remained unmatched. In nucleotides, the CDR3 is TGCAGTGCTATGCGATCCCCAGGGGGCGCCCAGCCCCAGCATTTT. Residues: CSAMRSPGGAQPQHF.

This clonotype appeared once. This chain connects TRBV20-1 to TRBJ2-7; perhaps TRBD1 as D (6 bases). CDR3 length equals 12 residues. The V gene's germline CDR1 is DFQATT and CDR2 SNEGSKA (reference sequence). With 5 bases removed from V and 1 base from J, the gap between germline ends came to 9 bases. The CDR3: CSAETGSYEQYF. CDR3 nucleotide sequence: TGCAGTGCTGAAACAGGGTCCTACGAGCAGTACTTC.